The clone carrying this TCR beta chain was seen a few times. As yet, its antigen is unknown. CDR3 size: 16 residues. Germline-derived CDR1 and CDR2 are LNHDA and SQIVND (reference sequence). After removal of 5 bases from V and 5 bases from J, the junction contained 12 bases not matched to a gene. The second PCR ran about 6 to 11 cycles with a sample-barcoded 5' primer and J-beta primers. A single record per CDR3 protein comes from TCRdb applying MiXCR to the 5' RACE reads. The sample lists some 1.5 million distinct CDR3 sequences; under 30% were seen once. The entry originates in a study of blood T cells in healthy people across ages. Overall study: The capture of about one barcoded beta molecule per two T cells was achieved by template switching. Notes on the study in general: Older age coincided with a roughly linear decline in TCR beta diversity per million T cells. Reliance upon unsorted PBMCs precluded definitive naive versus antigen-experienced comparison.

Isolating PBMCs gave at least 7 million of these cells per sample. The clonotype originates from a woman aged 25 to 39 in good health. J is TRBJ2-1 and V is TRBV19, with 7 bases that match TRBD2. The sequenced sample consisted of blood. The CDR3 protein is CASSPRTCGSNNEQFF. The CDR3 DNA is TGTGCCAGTAGTCCCCGGACTTGCGGGAGTAACAATGAGCAGTTCTTC.